These T cell receptor beta chains were read from a single sample in a study of CD8 T cells in Susac syndrome. TCRdb independently ran MiXCR on the immunoSEQ multiplex PCR reads; one entry per CDR3 protein. The sample shows 110,000 or so distinct CDR3 sequences, about 90% of them seen only once. Sequenced material: CD8+ T cells from PBMCs. These receptor sequences come from a human donor in good health. Both conserved end residues are part of each CDR3. The order of the fields is V gene, J gene, clone size, D gene, CDR3 protein, CDR3 DNA. D genes are given only for firm matches. A clone size is listed for some rows: how often the clone was seen (once, few, many), or a class if it is expanded.

V: TRBV7-9; J: TRBJ1-6; size: .; D: TRBD1; CDR3: CASRLNRDRDNSPLHF; DNA: TGTGCCAGCAGATTAAACCGGGACAGGGATAATTCACCCCTCCACTTT
V: TRBV10-3; J: TRBJ1-2; size: once; D: .; CDR3: CATSGDPNYGYTF; DNA: TGTGCCACGAGTGGGGACCCTAACTATGGCTACACCTTC
V: TRBV7-8; J: TRBJ2-3; size: .; D: TRBD2; CDR3: CASSLSGSATDTQYF; DNA: TGTGCCAGCAGCCTAAGCGGGAGTGCAACAGATACGCAGTATTTT
V: TRBV7-9; J: TRBJ1-5; size: .; D: .; CDR3: CASSRGSSNQPQHF; DNA: TGTGCCAGCAGCCGAGGGTCAAGCAATCAGCCCCAGCATTTT
V: TRBV7-2; J: TRBJ1-1; size: .; D: .; CDR3: CASSFRQAAVTEAFF; DNA: TGTGCCAGCAGCTTCAGACAGGCCGCAGTCACTGAAGCTTTCTTT
V: TRBV29-1; J: TRBJ1-5; size: .; D: .; CDR3: CSVGGGYGNQPQHF; DNA: TGCAGCGTTGGGGGAGGGTACGGCAATCAGCCCCAGCATTTT
V: TRBV6-6; J: TRBJ2-3; size: .; D: .; CDR3: CASSYDGSTDTQYF; DNA: TGTGCCAGCAGTTACGATGGGTCCACAGATACGCAGTATTTT
V: TRBV12-3/TRBV12-4; J: TRBJ2-1; size: few; D: TRBD1; CDR3: CASSPGQGAYNEQFF; DNA: TGTGCCAGCAGTCCAGGACAGGGGGCCTACAATGAGCAGTTCTTC
V: TRBV6-1; J: TRBJ2-5; size: .; D: TRBD1; CDR3: CASRTGDQETQYF; DNA: TGTGCCAGCAGAACAGGGGACCAAGAGACCCAGTACTTC
V: TRBV7-9; J: TRBJ1-2; size: .; D: .; CDR3: CASSGDWVQMNYGYTF; DNA: TGTGCCAGCAGCGGGGACTGGGTACAGATGAACTATGGCTACACCTTC
V: TRBV27; J: TRBJ1-1; size: .; D: TRBD1; CDR3: CASGQEGAEAFF; DNA: TGTGCCAGTGGACAGGAGGGAGCTGAAGCTTTCTTT
V: TRBV6-2/TRBV6-3; J: TRBJ2-7; size: .; D: .; CDR3: CASIKRGTSSYEQYF; DNA: TGTGCCAGCATCAAGAGGGGGACGAGCTCCTACGAGCAGTACTTC
V: TRBV7-9; J: TRBJ1-1; size: .; D: .; CDR3: CASRGGDTEAFF; DNA: TGTGCCAGCAGGGGGGGTGACACTGAAGCTTTCTTT
V: TRBV9; J: TRBJ2-1; size: .; D: .; CDR3: CASSVGVQSSYNEQFF; DNA: TGTGCCAGCAGCGTAGGGGTACAGTCCTCCTACAATGAGCAGTTCTTC
V: TRBV7-9; J: TRBJ2-2; size: .; D: .; CDR3: CASSRLPGGIWNTGELFF; DNA: TGTGCCAGCAGCCGTCTTCCCGGCGGGATATGGAACACCGGGGAGCTGTTTTTT
V: TRBV5-6; J: TRBJ1-1; size: once; D: .; CDR3: CASSFKRYNTEAFF; DNA: TGTGCCAGCAGCTTCAAACGGTATAACACTGAAGCTTTCTTT